Listed here are 7 T cell receptor beta chains from one sample, sequenced in a study of blood T cell repertoires in COVID-19. The table came from immunoSEQ multiplex PCR; TCRdb's copy has only in-frame clones and leaves some out. The table lists roughly 130,000 clones, 87% of them singletons. Sequenced sample: peripheral blood. All receptors come from a woman aged 60-75 years with acute or convalescent COVID-19.

J is TRBJ1-6 and V is TRBV11-2; 7 positions agree with TRBD1. Trimming took 4 bases from V and 4 from J; bases not matched to a gene: 4. Looked up from germline, CDR1 is SGHAT and CDR2 is FQNNGV. CDR3 length equals 15 residues. CDR3 DNA: TGTGCCAGCAGCTCGCGGACAGGTTATAATTCACCCCTCCACTTT. Protein: CASSSRTGYNSPLHF.

J is TRBJ2-7 and V is TRBV30, with no clear D. This CDR3 region has 11 residues. V was trimmed by 1 base and J by 3 bases, leaving 4 bases between them. Germline CDR1 is GTSNPN and CDR2 is SVGIG (reference sequence). The CDR3 nucleotides are TGTGCCTGGAGTGGGCACTACGAGCAGTACTTC. Translated, it gives CAWSGHYEQYF.

This chain uses TRBV5-4 with TRBJ2-7; 9 nucleotides align to TRBD2. This CDR3 has 15 amino acids. Germline V gives CDR1 SGHNT, CDR2 YYREEE (reference sequence). With 0 bases clipped from V and 3 bases from J, the junction kept 4 bases outside the gene matches. In DNA, the CDR3 is TGTGCCAGCAGCTTGGGAGGGACTAGCAGCTACGAGCAGTACTTC. It yields the protein CASSLGGTSSYEQYF.

The chain links TRBV4-2 to TRBJ2-2; possible D gene TRBD1, 5 bases. Germline loops: CDR1 LGHNA, CDR2 YNFKEQ. This CDR3 contains 15 residues. Trimming took 4 bases from V and 4 from J, leaving 13 bases between them. This chain's CDR3 is CASSPSSQGTGELFF. CDR3 coding DNA: TGTGCCAGCAGCCCCTCGTCTCAGGGCACCGGGGAGCTGTTTTTT.

The CDR3 region has the DNA TGTGCCAGCAGCCAATCCGGCGGGGCTCGTTCACCCCTCCACTTT. Its translation: CASSQSGGARSPLHF. This rearrangement joins TRBV3-1 (or the pseudogene TRBV3-2) to TRBJ1-6; tentatively, D is TRBD1 (5 bases). Trimming shortened V by 2 bases and J by 9 bases, and 14 bases separated the two germline ends. Per germline, CDR1 LGHDT and CDR2 YNNKEL (reference sequence). The CDR3 runs 15 residues.

This chain links TRBV3-1 (or the pseudogene TRBV3-2) with TRBJ1-6; D is unresolved. The germline V and J ends were trimmed by 7 bases and 6 bases, with 7 bases remaining between them. The CDR3 is 12 residues long. Germline V CDR1 and CDR2: LGHDT, YNNKEL (reference sequence). Written as DNA, the CDR3 is TGTGCCAGCAAGCTCGGTAATTCACCCCTCCACTTT. This gives the protein CASKLGNSPLHF.

The chain combines TRBV2 with TRBJ2-7; D is unresolved. The germline gives CDR1 SNHLY, CDR2 FYNNEI. Trimming took off 7 bases at V and 2 bases at J, with 6 bases between the two ends. The CDR3 loop spans 11 amino acids. The DNA for the CDR3 is TGTGCCAGCACTGACACCTACGAGCAGTACTTC. It specifies CASTDTYEQYF.